These 26 T cell receptor beta chains came from one sample sequenced in a study of T cell responses to AZD1222 COVID-19 vaccine. The method was immunoSEQ multiplex PCR; TCRdb's version includes in-frame clones alone and lacks a portion of them. The data show 150,000 to 200,000 clones, 87% seen once. Sequencing used peripheral blood, obtained on day 0 of MenACWY control vaccination. These receptor sequences come from an adult in good health.

The chain recombines TRBV6-1 with TRBJ1-6, with D possibly being TRBD1 (5 bases). From germline, CDR1 is MNHNS and CDR2 SASEGT. Trimming removed 0 bases at V and 6 bases at J, with 9 bases between. CDR3 length: 15 amino acids. CDR3 amino acids: CASSEARVLNSPLHF. The DNA of the CDR3 is TGTGCCAGCAGTGAAGCCAGGGTGCTTAATTCACCCCTCCACTTT.

This clone was seen only once. The chain has TRBV10-1 and TRBJ2-4; D gene ambiguous. V was cut by 0 bases and J by 2 bases, with 8 bases left in between. The CDR3 has 15 residues. Per germline, CDR1 WNHNN and CDR2 SYGVQD (reference sequence). The CDR3 bases are TGCGCCAGCAGTGAGTCTTACAGCTCCAAAAACATTCAGTACTTC. It specifies CASSESYSSKNIQYF.

This clone has just a few counts. V usage is TRBV13 and J usage is TRBJ2-3; TRBD2 matches at 12 bases. Germline CDR1 reads PRHDT; CDR2 reads FYEKMQ (reference sequence). The length of the CDR3 is 15 residues. The V and J ends lost 7 bases and 1 base, in that order; junction bases with no gene match: 3. CDR3 nucleotide sequence: TGTGCCAGCACCTCTAGCGGGAGGGGCACAGATACGCAGTATTTT. Protein: CASTSSGRGTDTQYF.

The chain joins TRBV13 to TRBJ1-2, with TRBD1 matching 7 bases. Losses at the gene ends were 0 bases for V and 5 bases for J; bases not matched to a gene: 6. This CDR3 has 15 amino acids. Germline V gene lookup returns CDR1 PRHDT and CDR2 FYEKMQ (reference sequence). The chain's CDR3 is CASSLGSRDSYGYTF. The CDR3 bases are TGTGCCAGCAGCTTAGGCTCCCGGGACAGTTATGGCTACACCTTC.

This clone was observed a handful of times. The chain uses TRBV27 and TRBJ1-2, with 9 bases aligning to TRBD1. CDR1 is MNHEY, CDR2 SMNVEV, per germline (reference sequence). This CDR3 is built from 16 residues. With 2 bases clipped from V and 8 bases from J, the junction kept 12 bases outside the gene matches. The CDR3 nucleotides read TGTGCCAGCAGTTTAGGGACAGGGTTAGGAGGTGAAGGCTACACCTTC. Amino acid sequence: CASSLGTGLGGEGYTF.

This clone occurred once. V gene TRBV7-8 combines with J gene TRBJ2-7; 10 bases line up with TRBD2. The CDR3 has 15 amino acids. The germline V gene has CDR1 SGHVS and CDR2 FQNEAQ. Losses at the gene ends were 5 bases for V and 1 base for J; bases not matched to a gene: 5. CDR3 bases: TGTGCCAGCAGCGCTAGCGGGGGCTCTTCCTACGAGCAGTACTTC. Protein: CASSASGGSSYEQYF. Combining the CDR3 with reference TRBV7-8 and TRBJ2-7 gives the whole variable domain GAGVSQSPRYKVAKRGQDVALRCDPISGHVSLFWYQQALGQGPEFLTYFQNEAQLDKSGLPSDRFFAERPEGSVSTLKIQRTQQEDSAVYLCASSASGGSSYEQYFGPGTRLTVT.

This chain links TRBV9 with TRBJ2-3, with TRBD2 matching 12 bases. The germline CDR1 and CDR2 sequences are SGDLS and YYNGEE. The V and J ends lost 2 bases and 6 bases, in that order; junction bases with no gene match: 4. The CDR3 consists of 15 residues. The CDR3 loop is CASSVSSGGADTQYF. CDR3 coding DNA: TGTGCCAGCAGCGTGTCTAGCGGGGGGGCGGATACGCAGTATTTT. Combining the CDR3 with reference TRBV9 and TRBJ2-3 gives the whole variable domain DSGVTQTPKHLITATGQRVTLRCSPRSGDLSVYWYQQSLDQGLQFLIQYYNGEERAKGNILERFSAQQFPDLHSELNLSSLELGDSALYFCASSVSSGGADTQYFGPGTRLTVL.

The sample holds one count of this clone. V and J are TRBV6-1 and TRBJ1-5; 7 bases match TRBD1. With V trimmed by 1 base and J by 6 bases, 6 bases remained unmatched. The CDR3 loop spans 15 amino acids. CDR1 and CDR2 (germline): MNHNS, SASEGT. CDR3 nucleotide sequence: TGTGCCAGCAGTGAAGGTGACAGGGTCATTCAGCCCCAGCATTTT. This translates into CASSEGDRVIQPQHF.

The chain has TRBV6-1 and TRBJ1-1; a weak D match, TRBD1 (6 bases). CDR1 MNHNS and CDR2 SASEGT come from the germline V gene. The CDR3 totals 13 residues. V was shortened by 2 bases and J by 4 bases, with 8 bases between the two germline ends. This chain's CDR3 is CASSELGGTEAFF. The CDR3 DNA reads as TGTGCCAGCAGTGAACTAGGGGGCACTGAAGCTTTCTTT.

This clone came up a few times. The chain couples TRBV6-5 to TRBJ2-2; TRBD1 might be the D (6 bases). CDR3 length: 15 amino acids. Between the trimmed V and J ends, which lost 7 bases and 6 bases, there was a span of 18 bases. CDR1 and CDR2 (germline): MNHEY, SVGAGI. The CDR3 DNA is TGTGCCAGCACCTTGAGGGCAGGGGCGGCCGGGGAGCTGTTTTTT. It translates to CASTLRAGAAGELFF.

The chain combines TRBV5-1 with TRBJ2-3; TRBD2 matches at 14 bases. In germline, CDR1 is SGHRS, CDR2 YFSETQ. The V gene end was trimmed by 4 bases and the J gene end by 3 bases; junction bases not matched to a gene: 4. The CDR3 extends over 16 amino acids. The DNA for the CDR3 is TGCGCCAGCAGCCCCCGACTAGCGGGAGGGACAGATACGCAGTATTTT. It codes for CASSPRLAGGTDTQYF. The full variable domain, completed using reference TRBV5-1 and TRBJ2-3, is KAGVTQTPRYLIKTRGQQVTLSCSPISGHRSVSWYQQTPGQGLQFLFEYFSETQRNKGNFPGRFSGRQFSNSRSEMNVSTLELGDSALYLCASSPRLAGGTDTQYFGPGTRLTVL.

This clone was seen only a few times. This rearrangement joins TRBV30 to TRBJ1-6; 7 bases are a match to TRBD1. V trimming: 0 bases; J trimming: 7 bases; junction bases outside the gene matches: 3. CDR3 size: 14 residues. Germline V CDR1 and CDR2: GTSNPN, SVGIG (reference sequence). CDR3 sequence: CAWSVQQGNSPLHF. The CDR3 nucleotides read TGTGCCTGGAGTGTACAACAGGGGAATTCACCCCTCCACTTT.

This clone was recorded a few times. CDR3 residues: CASSFPDTQYF. In DNA, the CDR3 is TGTGCCAGCTCATTTCCAGATACGCAGTATTTT. The chain combines TRBV18 with TRBJ2-3; no reliable D call. Trimming shortened V by 5 bases and J by 4 bases, and 4 bases separated the two germline ends. This CDR3 comprises 11 residues. The V gene's germline CDR1 is KGHSH and CDR2 LQKENI.

This chain joins TRBV7-6 and TRBJ2-3, with D possibly TRBD2 on 6 matching bases. The V end was cut by 1 base, the J end by 2 bases, with 13 bases between. The CDR3 sequence is 16 residues long. Looked up from germline, CDR1 is SGHVS and CDR2 is FNYEAQ. The CDR3 protein is CASSLGLGEVTDTQYF. The DNA of the CDR3 is TGTGCCAGCAGCTTAGGTTTGGGGGAGGTCACAGATACGCAGTATTTT.

The chain joins TRBV19 to TRBJ2-1, with unresolved D. There are 17 residues in the CDR3. Germline CDR1 LNHDA, CDR2 SQIVND (reference sequence). The ends were cut back, 6 bases at V and 0 bases at J, with 18 bases in the middle. CDR3 nucleotide sequence: TGTGCCAGTAGCCTATTCGATGTATTCGTCTCCTACAATGAGCAGTTCTTC. Protein product: CASSLFDVFVSYNEQFF.

The rearrangement joins TRBV15 to TRBJ2-2, with 9 nucleotides matching TRBD2. CDR3 length: 15 amino acids. V was clipped by 4 bases and J by 4 bases; unmatched bases: 4. Germline V lookup: CDR1 LNHNV, CDR2 YYDKDF (reference sequence). CDR3 protein: CATSIAGASTGELFF. The CDR3 coding sequence is TGTGCCACCAGCATAGCGGGAGCCTCCACCGGGGAGCTGTTTTTT.

The genes are TRBV7-9 and TRBJ1-1; D may be TRBD1 (5 bases). The length of the CDR3 is 12 residues. V was shortened by 2 bases and J by 5 bases, with 6 bases between the two germline ends. Germline V gene sequence: CDR1 SEHNR, CDR2 FQNEAQ (reference sequence). In DNA, the CDR3 is TGTGCCAGCAGCTTAAAGGGGACTGAAGCTTTCTTT. Its translation: CASSLKGTEAFF.

The V and J genes are TRBV6-6 and TRBJ1-5, with 8 bases that match TRBD1. V lost 1 base to trimming and J lost 9 bases; unmatched junction nucleotides: 5. This CDR3 comprises 14 residues. Germline-derived CDR1 and CDR2 are MNHNY and SVGAGI (reference sequence). Here the CDR3 reads CASSYLTGASPQHF. The CDR3 DNA follows: TGTGCCAGCAGTTACTTGACAGGGGCCTCGCCCCAGCATTTT.

This clone was seen a single time. Other DNA sequences from this sample encode an identical CDR3 as well. The V and J genes are TRBV4-3 and TRBJ1-6, with 7 bases matching TRBD1. J gave up 9 bases and V 0 bases, and 5 bases lay outside the gene matches. Germline lookup yields CDR1 LGHNA and CDR2 YSLEER. The CDR3 is made up of 15 amino acids. CDR3 protein: CASSQDRQGGSPLHF. CDR3 DNA sequence: TGCGCCAGCAGCCAAGATAGACAGGGCGGTTCACCCCTCCACTTT.

This clone was observed a few times. The chain recombines TRBV12-3 or TRBV12-4 with TRBJ1-2, with D possibly matching TRBD1 (5 bases). Trimming removed 3 bases at V and 3 bases at J, with 8 bases between. The CDR3 loop spans 13 amino acids. In DNA, the CDR3 is TGTGCCAGCAGTTTCCGGGACGACTATGGCTACACCTTC. Its translation: CASSFRDDYGYTF.

This clone has more than one count but fewer than ten. This chain joins TRBV28 and TRBJ1-1; D call uncertain. V dropped 6 bases and J dropped 0 bases, with 5 bases sitting between them. Per germline, CDR1 MDHEN and CDR2 SYDVKM. The CDR3 loop spans 12 amino acids. The CDR3 spells CASREMNTEAFF. CDR3 nucleotides: TGTGCCAGCAGGGAGATGAACACTGAAGCTTTCTTT.

V usage is TRBV28 and J usage is TRBJ2-7; D possibly corresponds to TRBD2 (6 bases). The germline CDR1 and CDR2 sequences are MDHEN and SYDVKM. This CDR3 is 16 amino acids long. V was pared by 5 bases and J by 3 bases, with 20 bases between. The CDR3: CASSAPGSGLHYEQYF. In DNA form, the CDR3 reads TGTGCCAGCAGTGCGCCCGGGAGCGGTCTTCACTACGAGCAGTACTTC.

This clone has a handful of counts. The V call is TRBV30, the J call TRBJ1-2; 8 nucleotides agree with TRBD1. Germline V CDR1 and CDR2: GTSNPN, SVGIG (reference sequence). J was trimmed by 7 bases and V by 3 bases; bases with no gene match: 7. This CDR3 region has 13 residues. As DNA, the CDR3 is TGTGCCTGGAGGCTGGACAGGGTCGGTGGCTACACCTTC. Translation gives CAWRLDRVGGYTF.

A few counts support this clone. The J gene is TRBJ1-1, the V gene TRBV2, with D possibly being TRBD1 (5 bases). This CDR3 is built from 13 residues. The germline V gene has CDR1 SNHLY and CDR2 FYNNEI. V lost 4 bases and J lost 1, with 7 bases in between. CDR3 sequence reads: CASSGQPNTEAFF. DNA of the CDR3: TGTGCCAGCAGTGGACAGCCGAACACTGAAGCTTTCTTT.

This chain uses TRBV7-2 with TRBJ2-7, with a tentative D call TRBD2 (6 bases). There are 15 residues in the CDR3. Trimming took 2 bases from V and 4 from J, leaving 15 bases between them. The germline V gene encodes CDR1 SGHTA and CDR2 FQGNSA. The CDR3 DNA follows: TGTGCCAGCAGCTTAAGCCCCGGGACTGGGTACGAGCAGTACTTC. Its translation: CASSLSPGTGYEQYF.

The chain employs TRBV2 and TRBJ2-2; TRBD1 might be the D (5 bases). Per germline, CDR1 SNHLY and CDR2 FYNNEI. V was cut by 8 bases and J by 8 bases, with 12 bases left in between. This CDR3 is built from 12 residues. Here the CDR3 reads CASRQYQGELFF. Here the CDR3 DNA reads TGTGCCAGCCGACAGTACCAAGGGGAGCTGTTTTTT.